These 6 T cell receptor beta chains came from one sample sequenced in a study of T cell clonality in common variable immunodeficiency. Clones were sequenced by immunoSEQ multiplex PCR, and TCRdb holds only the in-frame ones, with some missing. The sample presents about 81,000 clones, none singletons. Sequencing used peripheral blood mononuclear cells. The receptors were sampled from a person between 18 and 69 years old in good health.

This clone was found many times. The CDR3 sequence: CATSASGSRTQYF. The sequenced part of the CDR3 DNA is TGTGCCACCAGTGCTAGCGGGAGTAGGACG. The chain couples TRBV24-1 to TRBJ2-3; 10 bases fit TRBD2. The read ends 3 residues early relative to the CDR3; the germline J gene fills the gap. This CDR3 region has 13 residues. The V gene's germline CDR1 is KGHDR and CDR2 SFDVKD.

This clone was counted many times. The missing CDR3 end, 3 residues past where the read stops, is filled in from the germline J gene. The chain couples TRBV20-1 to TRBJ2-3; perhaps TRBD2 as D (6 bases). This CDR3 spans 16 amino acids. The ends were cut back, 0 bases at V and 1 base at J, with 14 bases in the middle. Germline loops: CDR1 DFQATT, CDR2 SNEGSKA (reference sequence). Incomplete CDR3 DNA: TGCAGTGCTAGAGATTCCCCCTCTAGCGGCACAGATACG. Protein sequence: CSARDSPSSGTDT. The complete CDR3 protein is CSARDSPSSGTDTQYF.

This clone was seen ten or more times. The sequenced part of the CDR3 DNA is TGCGCCAGCAGACGGGGCGGGACAAGCTCCTACAATGAG. It encodes CASRRGGTSSYNE. The complete CDR3 sequence is CASRRGGTSSYNEQFF. V is TRBV5-1 and J is TRBJ2-1; perhaps D is TRBD1 or TRBD2 (6 bases each). The read falls 3 residues short of the CDR3 end, and the missing part is taken from the germline J gene. The CDR3 covers 16 residues. V lost 5 bases, J lost 0 bases, and 15 bases lay in between. Germline-derived CDR1 and CDR2 are SGHRS and YFSETQ. Full variable domain (remainder filled in from reference TRBV5-1 and TRBJ2-1): KAGVTQTPRYLIKTRGQQVTLSCSPISGHRSVSWYQQTPGQGLQFLFEYFSETQRNKGNFPGRFSGRQFSNSRSEMNVSTLELGDSALYLCASRRGGTSSYNEQFFGPGTRLTVL.

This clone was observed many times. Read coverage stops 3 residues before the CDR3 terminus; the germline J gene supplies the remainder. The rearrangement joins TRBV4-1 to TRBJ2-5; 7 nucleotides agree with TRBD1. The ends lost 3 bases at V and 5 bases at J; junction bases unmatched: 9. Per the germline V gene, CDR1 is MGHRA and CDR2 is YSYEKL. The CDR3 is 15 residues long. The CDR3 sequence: CASSHLQGVEETQYF. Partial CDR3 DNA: TGCGCCAGCAGCCACCTCCAGGGGGTTGAGGAGACC.

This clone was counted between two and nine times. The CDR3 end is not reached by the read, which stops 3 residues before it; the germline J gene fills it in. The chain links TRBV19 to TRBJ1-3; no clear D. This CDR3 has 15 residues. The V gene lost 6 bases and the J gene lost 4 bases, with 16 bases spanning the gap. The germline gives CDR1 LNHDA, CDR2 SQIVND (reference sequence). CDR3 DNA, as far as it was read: TGTGCCAGTAGGCGAGTTCTGGGCGAAGGAAACACC. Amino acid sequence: CASRRVLGEGNT. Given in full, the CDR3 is CASRRVLGEGNTIYF. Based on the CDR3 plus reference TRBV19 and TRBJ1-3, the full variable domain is DGGITQSPKYLFRKEGQNVTLSCEQNLNHDAMYWYRQDPGQGLRLIYYSQIVNDFQKGDIAEGYSVSREKKESFPLTVTSAQKNPTAFYLCASRRVLGEGNTIYFGEGSWLTVV.

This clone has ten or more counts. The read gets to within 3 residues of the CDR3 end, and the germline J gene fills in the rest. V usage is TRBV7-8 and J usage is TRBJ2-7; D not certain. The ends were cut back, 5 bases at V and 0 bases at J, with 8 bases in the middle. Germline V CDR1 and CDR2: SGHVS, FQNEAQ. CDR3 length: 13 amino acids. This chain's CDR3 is CASSLLISYEQYF. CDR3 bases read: TGTGCCAGCAGCCTATTAATCTCCTACGAG.